This is a list of T cell receptor beta chains from one sample in a study of post-analysis software for immune sequencing data. TCRdb re-analysed the PCR reads in MiXCR, keeping a single row per CDR3 protein. The table shows 700,000 to 900,000 distinct CDR3 sequences, with 35% to 55% occurring only once. Sequencing was carried out using blood. The receptors originated from a girl between 10 and 17 years old with multiple sclerosis. Each CDR3 is given with its conserved first and last residue. Fields, in order: D gene, CDR3 length, J gene, V gene, clone size, CDR3 protein, CDR3 DNA. A D gene is named only where the DNA matches it firmly. Where a row states a size, it is once, few, many or the class of an expanded clone; other rows omit it.

D: NA
length: 12
J: TRBJ2-5
V: TRBV12-3/TRBV12-4
size: NA
CDR3: CASSAVRETQYF
DNA: TGTGCCAGCAGCGCCGTCCGGGAGACCCAGTACTTC

D: NA
length: 15
J: TRBJ2-5
V: TRBV28
size: NA
CDR3: CASSLGRAREETQYF
DNA: TGTGCCAGCAGTCTCGGACGGGCCCGAGAAGAGACCCAGTACTTC

D: NA
length: 14
J: TRBJ1-2
V: TRBV6-6
size: NA
CDR3: CASSYERVDYGYTF
DNA: TGTGCCAGCAGTTACGAGAGGGTTGACTATGGCTACACCTTC

D: NA
length: 11
J: TRBJ2-2
V: TRBV29-1
size: few
CDR3: CSVWVTGELFF
DNA: TGCAGCGTTTGGGTCACCGGGGAGCTGTTTTTT

D: TRBD2
length: 15
J: TRBJ2-1
V: TRBV6-2/TRBV6-3
size: few
CDR3: CASSLGTSGPNEQFF
DNA: TGTGCCAGCAGCCTCGGGACTAGCGGGCCCAATGAGCAGTTCTTC

D: TRBD1
length: 15
J: TRBJ1-2
V: TRBV6-4
size: many
CDR3: CASSPTGTGNYGYTF
DNA: TGTGCCAGCAGCCCGACAGGGACGGGAAACTATGGCTACACCTTC

D: NA
length: 17
J: TRBJ2-1
V: TRBV11-3
size: NA
CDR3: CASSLDRRDVPYNEQFF
DNA: TGTGCCAGCAGCTTAGATCGTCGGGACGTGCCCTACAATGAGCAGTTCTTC

D: NA
length: 16
J: TRBJ2-1
V: TRBV7-6
size: few
CDR3: CASSLTLRESHNEQFF
DNA: TGTGCCAGCAGCTTAACACTTAGAGAATCCCACAATGAGCAGTTCTTC

D: NA
length: 12
J: TRBJ2-1
V: TRBV20-1
size: NA
CDR3: CSALDTYNEQFF
DNA: TGCAGTGCTCTAGATACCTACAATGAGCAGTTCTTC

D: NA
length: 15
J: TRBJ2-7
V: TRBV29-1
size: few
CDR3: CSVEDLAGLPYEQYF
DNA: TGCAGCGTTGAAGATCTCGCGGGGTTGCCCTACGAGCAGTACTTC

D: TRBD1
length: 18
J: TRBJ1-6
V: TRBV4-2
size: NA
CDR3: CASSQDQDRGRVDSPLHF
DNA: TGTGCCAGCAGCCAAGATCAGGACAGGGGACGTGTTGATTCACCCCTCCACTTT

D: NA
length: 13
J: TRBJ2-1
V: TRBV5-1
size: few
CDR3: CASSIALVDEQFF
DNA: TGCGCCAGCAGCATCGCCCTGGTGGATGAGCAGTTCTTC

D: TRBD2
length: 15
J: TRBJ2-7
V: TRBV29-1
size: NA
CDR3: CSVDGASGSLDEQYF
DNA: TGCAGCGTTGATGGGGCTAGCGGGAGTCTTGACGAGCAGTACTTC

D: NA
length: 15
J: TRBJ2-7
V: TRBV28
size: few
CDR3: CASSLGASQSSEQYF
DNA: TGTGCCAGCAGTTTGGGGGCTAGTCAGAGTAGTGAGCAGTACTTC

D: TRBD2
length: 17
J: TRBJ2-1
V: TRBV4-3
size: few
CDR3: CASSQDLAAGGNNEQFF
DNA: TGCGCCAGCAGCCAAGATCTAGCAGCGGGAGGCAACAATGAGCAGTTCTTC

D: NA
length: 16
J: TRBJ2-5
V: TRBV6-5
size: few
CDR3: CASSPNIGVRAETQYF
DNA: TGTGCCAGCAGCCCCAATATTGGGGTACGGGCAGAGACCCAGTACTTC

D: TRBD1
length: 13
J: TRBJ1-2
V: TRBV2
size: NA
CDR3: CASSGDSLYGYTF
DNA: TGTGCCAGCTCCGGGGACAGCCTCTATGGCTACACCTTC

D: TRBD2
length: 14
J: TRBJ2-1
V: TRBV5-1
size: NA
CDR3: CASSLGGGSNEQFF
DNA: TGCGCCAGCAGCTTGGGGGGAGGGAGTAATGAGCAGTTCTTC

D: TRBD1
length: 16
J: TRBJ2-5
V: TRBV7-3
size: NA
CDR3: CASSLSGSGGPGTQYF
DNA: TGTGCCAGCAGCTTATCCGGTTCAGGGGGCCCCGGGACCCAGTACTTC

D: NA
length: 14
J: TRBJ1-2
V: TRBV28
size: few
CDR3: CACGGQILTIGYTF
DNA: TGTGCCTGCGGGGGGCAAATCTTAACTATAGGCTACACCTTC

D: NA
length: 16
J: TRBJ2-1
V: TRBV29-1
size: few
CDR3: CSVEGLGTRGYNEQFF
DNA: TGCAGCGTTGAAGGCCTAGGAACCCGGGGCTACAATGAGCAGTTCTTC

D: TRBD2
length: 16
J: TRBJ2-7
V: TRBV7-9
size: few
CDR3: CASSLGTTSGKYEQYF
DNA: TGTGCCAGCAGCTTAGGGACGACTAGCGGGAAGTACGAGCAGTACTTC

D: TRBD1
length: 15
J: TRBJ1-2
V: TRBV6-5
size: once
CDR3: CATKPGQAVCYGYTF
DNA: TGTGCCACTAAGCCGGGACAGGCCGTTTGCTATGGCTACACCTTC

D: NA
length: 13
J: TRBJ2-5
V: TRBV12-3/TRBV12-4
size: few
CDR3: CASSSLPGETQYF
DNA: TGTGCCAGCAGCTCTTTGCCTGGTGAGACCCAGTACTTC

D: TRBD1
length: 16
J: TRBJ2-7
V: TRBV6-2/TRBV6-3
size: NA
CDR3: CASSLTTGAIRNEQYF
DNA: TGTGCCAGCAGTTTAACGACAGGGGCAATACGGAACGAGCAGTACTTC

D: NA
length: 14
J: TRBJ1-5
V: TRBV20-1
size: NA
CDR3: CSARPQGGEKPQHF
DNA: TGCAGTGCTAGACCACAGGGTGGCGAGAAGCCCCAGCATTTT

D: TRBD2
length: 16
J: TRBJ2-2
V: TRBV20-1
size: NA
CDR3: CSASGRAEGTPGELFF
DNA: TGCAGTGCTAGCGGGAGGGCCGAGGGTACACCCGGGGAGCTGTTTTTT

D: NA
length: 13
J: TRBJ2-5
V: TRBV29-1
size: NA
CDR3: CSVDRTEKETQYF
DNA: TGCAGCGTTGATCGGACAGAGAAAGAGACCCAGTACTTC

D: NA
length: 13
J: TRBJ2-5
V: TRBV27
size: NA
CDR3: CASSFSRGETQYF
DNA: TGTGCCAGCAGTTTTTCCCGGGGAGAGACCCAGTACTTC

D: NA
length: 13
J: TRBJ1-2
V: TRBV24-1
size: few
CDR3: CATSVPGVSGYTF
DNA: NA

D: TRBD2
length: 14
J: TRBJ2-1
V: TRBV27
size: NA
CDR3: CASSLSGRENEQFF
DNA: TGTGCCAGCAGTTTGAGCGGGAGGGAGAATGAGCAGTTCTTC

D: TRBD1
length: 14
J: TRBJ1-2
V: TRBV11-2
size: NA
CDR3: CASSVPGQLNGYTF
DNA: TGTGCCAGCAGCGTCCCGGGACAGCTGAATGGCTACACCTTC

D: TRBD2
length: 16
J: TRBJ2-1
V: TRBV7-2
size: NA
CDR3: CASSPGAGGPTHEQFF
DNA: TGTGCCAGCAGCCCAGGGGCGGGAGGACCGACCCATGAGCAGTTCTTC

D: NA
length: 14
J: TRBJ2-7
V: TRBV11-2
size: few
CDR3: CASSLGRGYYEQYF
DNA: TGTGCCAGCAGCTTAGGCAGGGGCTACTACGAGCAGTACTTC